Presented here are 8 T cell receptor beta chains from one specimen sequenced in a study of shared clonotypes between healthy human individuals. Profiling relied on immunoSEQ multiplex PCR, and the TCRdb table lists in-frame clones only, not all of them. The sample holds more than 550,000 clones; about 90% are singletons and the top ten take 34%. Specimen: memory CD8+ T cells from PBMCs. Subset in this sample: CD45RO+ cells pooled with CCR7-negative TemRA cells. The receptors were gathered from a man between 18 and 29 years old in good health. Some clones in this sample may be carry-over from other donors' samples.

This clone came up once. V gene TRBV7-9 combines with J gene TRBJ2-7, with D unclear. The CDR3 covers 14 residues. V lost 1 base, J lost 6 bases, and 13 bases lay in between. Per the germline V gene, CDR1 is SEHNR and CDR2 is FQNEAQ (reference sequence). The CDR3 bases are TGTGCCAGCAGCTTAGGACGGCTAGACGGCGAGCAGTACTTC. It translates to CASSLGRLDGEQYF.

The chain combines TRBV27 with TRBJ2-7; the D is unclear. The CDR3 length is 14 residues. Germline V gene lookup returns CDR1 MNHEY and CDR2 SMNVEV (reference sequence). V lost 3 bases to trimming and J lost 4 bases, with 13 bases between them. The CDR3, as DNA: TGTGCCAGCAGTTTTAGGGCCCGTTCTTACGAGCAGTACTTC. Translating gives CASSFRARSYEQYF.

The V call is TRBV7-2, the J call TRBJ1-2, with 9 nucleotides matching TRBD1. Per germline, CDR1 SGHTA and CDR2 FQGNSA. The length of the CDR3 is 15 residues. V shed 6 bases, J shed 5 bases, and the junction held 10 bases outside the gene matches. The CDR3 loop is CASRPTGGGRYGYTF. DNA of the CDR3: TGTGCCAGCAGGCCGACAGGGGGTGGCCGGTATGGCTACACCTTC.

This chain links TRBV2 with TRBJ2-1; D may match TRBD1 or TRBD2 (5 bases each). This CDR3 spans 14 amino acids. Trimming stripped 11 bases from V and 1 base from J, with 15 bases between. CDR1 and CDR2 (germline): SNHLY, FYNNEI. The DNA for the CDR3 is TGTGCCCACAAGGACACGGGATCCTACAATGAGCAGTTCTTC. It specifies CAHKDTGSYNEQFF. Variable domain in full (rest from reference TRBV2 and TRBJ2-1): EPEVTQTPSHQVTQMGQEVILRCVPISNHLYFYWYRQILGQKVEFLVSFYNNEISEKSEIFDDQFSVERPDGSNFTLKIRSTKLEDSAMYFCAHKDTGSYNEQFFGPGTRLTVL.

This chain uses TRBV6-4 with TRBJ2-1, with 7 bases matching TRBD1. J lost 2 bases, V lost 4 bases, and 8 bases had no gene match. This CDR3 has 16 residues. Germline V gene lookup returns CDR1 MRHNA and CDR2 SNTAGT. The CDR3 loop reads CASSGRQGPTYNEQFF. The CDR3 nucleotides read TGTGCCAGCAGTGGGAGACAGGGCCCTACCTACAATGAGCAGTTCTTC.

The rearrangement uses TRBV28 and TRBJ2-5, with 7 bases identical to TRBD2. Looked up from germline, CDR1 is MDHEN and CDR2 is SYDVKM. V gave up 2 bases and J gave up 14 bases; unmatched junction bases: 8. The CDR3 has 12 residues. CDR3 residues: CASSLVRLAAYF. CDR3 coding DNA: TGTGCCAGCAGTTTAGTCCGGCTAGCGGCTTACTTC.

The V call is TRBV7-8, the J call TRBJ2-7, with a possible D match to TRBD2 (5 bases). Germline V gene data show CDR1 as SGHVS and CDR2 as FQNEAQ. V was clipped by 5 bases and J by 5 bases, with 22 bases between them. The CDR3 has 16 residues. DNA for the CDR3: TGTGCCAGCAGCACTAGGGAGTTCGGAGTTAGCCACGAGCAGTACTTC. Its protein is CASSTREFGVSHEQYF.

The CDR3 loop is CASQPGRTATDTQYF. CDR3 nucleotide sequence: TGTGCCAGCCAACCCGGACGGACAGCGACAGATACGCAGTATTTT. The rearrangement joins TRBV6-5 to TRBJ2-3; a possible D gene is TRBD1 (6 bases). This CDR3 region has 15 residues. Looked up from germline, CDR1 is MNHEY and CDR2 is SVGAGI. V was trimmed by 8 bases and J by 3 bases, leaving 18 bases between them.